A selection of T cell receptor beta chains follows, all from one sample in a study of shared clonotypes between healthy human individuals. TCRdb's table, derived via immunoSEQ multiplex PCR, lists solely in-frame clones and lacks some. The sample lists around 600,000 clones, about 95% occurring once. The sample was naive CD8+ T cells sorted from blood. These receptors were taken from a woman aged 25-40 years in good health. Each CDR3 is given with its conserved first and last residue.

j_gene: TRBJ2-1; v_gene: TRBV5-4; CDR3aa: CASSEVNEQFF
j_gene: TRBJ2-7; v_gene: TRBV14; CDR3aa: CASSQDRFSEGGYEQYF
j_gene: TRBJ2-7; v_gene: TRBV5-8; CDR3aa: CASSYETGPEEQYF
j_gene: TRBJ2-3; v_gene: TRBV19; CDR3aa: CASSKTGLGRRTDTQYF
j_gene: TRBJ2-2; v_gene: TRBV4-1; CDR3aa: CASSQVRGGVRTGELFF
j_gene: TRBJ2-5; v_gene: TRBV6-5; CDR3aa: CASSYSGEQETQYF
j_gene: TRBJ2-7; v_gene: TRBV5-1; CDR3aa: CASSLAAGYEQYF
j_gene: TRBJ2-1; v_gene: TRBV11-2; CDR3aa: CASSSVTGQGDEQFF
j_gene: TRBJ2-7; v_gene: TRBV5-4; CDR3aa: CASSFLAGVSEQYF
j_gene: TRBJ2-7; v_gene: TRBV2; CDR3aa: CASVDSPLEQYF
j_gene: TRBJ2-7; v_gene: TRBV28; CDR3aa: CASSFAQLASEQYF
j_gene: TRBJ1-4; v_gene: TRBV25-1; CDR3aa: CASSEKDRAHEKLFF
j_gene: TRBJ1-3; v_gene: TRBV6-6; CDR3aa: CASRQTGTGNTIYF
j_gene: TRBJ2-1; v_gene: TRBV23-1; CDR3aa: CATDRKCGYNEQFF
j_gene: TRBJ2-7; v_gene: TRBV2; CDR3aa: CASSEGKDGDF
j_gene: TRBJ1-1; v_gene: TRBV16; CDR3aa: CASSQSPGLAFF
j_gene: TRBJ2-7; v_gene: TRBV6-1; CDR3aa: CASSDSGQGNYEQYF
j_gene: TRBJ1-2; v_gene: TRBV6-5; CDR3aa: CASMGQINVNYGYTF
j_gene: TRBJ2-1; v_gene: TRBV19; CDR3aa: CASSMGVLSYNEQFF
j_gene: TRBJ2-7; v_gene: TRBV5-5; CDR3aa: CASSLPSTPYEQYF
j_gene: TRBJ1-2; v_gene: TRBV30; CDR3aa: CAWSVTGRDYGYTF
j_gene: TRBJ2-7; v_gene: TRBV9; CDR3aa: CASSVGGKSRDEQYF
j_gene: TRBJ2-2; v_gene: TRBV5-4; CDR3aa: CASSLGLTPRTGELFF
j_gene: TRBJ2-7; v_gene: TRBV5-6; CDR3aa: CASREWGLHYEQYF
j_gene: TRBJ2-7; v_gene: TRBV5-1; CDR3aa: CASSADLWEQYF
j_gene: TRBJ1-1; v_gene: TRBV7-9; CDR3aa: CASSLSGMNTEAFF
j_gene: TRBJ1-3; v_gene: TRBV7-9; CDR3aa: CASSPQPGLTRNTIYF
j_gene: TRBJ2-5; v_gene: TRBV11-2; CDR3aa: CASSPGGSGSVQETQYF
j_gene: TRBJ1-1; v_gene: TRBV27; CDR3aa: CASSLGQANTEAFF
j_gene: TRBJ1-5; v_gene: TRBV27; CDR3aa: CASSPTEVKYSNQPQHF
j_gene: TRBJ2-1; v_gene: TRBV5-1; CDR3aa: CASSLRTASSYNEQFF
j_gene: TRBJ1-1; v_gene: TRBV5-1; CDR3aa: CASSLGGNTEAFF
j_gene: TRBJ1-5; v_gene: TRBV28; CDR3aa: CASRPTGFSNQPQHF
j_gene: TRBJ2-2; v_gene: TRBV27; CDR3aa: CASSSGLSGELFF
j_gene: TRBJ2-3; v_gene: TRBV6-6; CDR3aa: CASIARLAGSTDTQYF
j_gene: TRBJ1-5; v_gene: TRBV6-1; CDR3aa: CATSLWGQPQHF
j_gene: TRBJ1-1; v_gene: TRBV2; CDR3aa: CASSEARGTAWNTEAFF
j_gene: TRBJ1-5; v_gene: TRBV9; CDR3aa: CASSVDDQPQHF
j_gene: TRBJ1-5; v_gene: TRBV19; CDR3aa: CASSIELDSHSNQPQHF
j_gene: TRBJ2-7; v_gene: TRBV5-4; CDR3aa: CASSLHRGDEQYF
j_gene: TRBJ2-1; v_gene: TRBV11-2; CDR3aa: CASSFSGEQFF
j_gene: TRBJ2-5; v_gene: TRBV7-9; CDR3aa: CASSPNGAGRETQYF
j_gene: TRBJ1-3; v_gene: TRBV28; CDR3aa: CASSQWTGLGNTIYF
j_gene: TRBJ1-1; v_gene: TRBV7-9; CDR3aa: CASSFSGTEAFF
j_gene: TRBJ1-5; v_gene: TRBV7-3; CDR3aa: CASSSRMGQLNQPQHF
j_gene: TRBJ1-2; v_gene: TRBV6-1; CDR3aa: CASQSLNGYTF
j_gene: TRBJ1-1; v_gene: TRBV30; CDR3aa: CAWSFGGGTEAFF
j_gene: TRBJ1-2; v_gene: TRBV27; CDR3aa: CASSPSYGYTF
j_gene: TRBJ2-7; v_gene: TRBV4-1; CDR3aa: CASSQDPEYPQLYEQYF
j_gene: TRBJ1-5; v_gene: TRBV7-6; CDR3aa: CASSRFLGPSQPQHF
j_gene: TRBJ2-1; v_gene: TRBV28; CDR3aa: CASSFAGGVEQFF